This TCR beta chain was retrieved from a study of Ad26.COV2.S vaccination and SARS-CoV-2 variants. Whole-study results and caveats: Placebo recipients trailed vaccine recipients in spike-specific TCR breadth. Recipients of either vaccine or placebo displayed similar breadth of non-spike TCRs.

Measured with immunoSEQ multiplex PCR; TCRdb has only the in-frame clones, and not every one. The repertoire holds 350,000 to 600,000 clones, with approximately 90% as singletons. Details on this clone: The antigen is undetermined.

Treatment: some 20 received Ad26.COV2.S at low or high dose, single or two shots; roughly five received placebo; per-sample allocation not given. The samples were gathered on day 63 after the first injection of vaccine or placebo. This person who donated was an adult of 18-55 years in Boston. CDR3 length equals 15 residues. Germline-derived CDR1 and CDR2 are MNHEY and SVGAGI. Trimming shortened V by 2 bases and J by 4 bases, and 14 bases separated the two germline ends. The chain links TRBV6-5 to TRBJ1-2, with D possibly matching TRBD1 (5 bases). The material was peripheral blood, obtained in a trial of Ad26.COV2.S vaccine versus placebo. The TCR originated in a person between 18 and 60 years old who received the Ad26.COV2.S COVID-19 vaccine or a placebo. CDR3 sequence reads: CASSYGGLGTYGYTF. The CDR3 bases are TGTGCCAGCAGTTACGGGGGGTTAGGAACCTATGGCTACACCTTC.